This TCR beta chain was identified during a study of OX40 agonist ivuxolimab in advanced cancers. Study overall: The patients received ivuxolimab by intravenous route every 2 weeks at 0.01 to 10 mg/kg.

This CDR3 contains 15 residues. Germline V lookup: CDR1 SGHVS, CDR2 FQNEAQ. Trimming stripped 5 bases from V and 5 bases from J, with 16 bases between. Using immunoSEQ multiplex PCR, the repertoire was profiled, and TCRdb retains in-frame clones only, with some absent. The sample carries just over 14,000 clones, just under 80% recorded once. The source is an adult with an advanced solid tumor such as melanoma, head and neck, liver or kidney cancer. This chain uses TRBV7-8 with TRBJ2-1; D unclear. The source was CD4+ or CD8+ T cells sorted from blood, collected in a trial of the OX40 agonist ivuxolimab. In nucleotides, the CDR3 is TGTGCCAGCAGCCAGACGGTTCTGACACACAATGAGCAGTTCTTC. Its protein product is CASSQTVLTHNEQFF.